This paragraph covers one TCR beta chain sequence. Assay used: immunoSEQ multiplex PCR; TCRdb lists only in-frame clones, some missing. Of 100,000 to 150,000 clones listed, approximately 86% are singletons. Allocation to cohorts depended on clinical history reported by the participants. These data are taken from a study of blood T cell repertoires in COVID-19. Study at large: Specimens from acute and convalescent COVID-19 originated in the United States, Italy and Spain.

From germline, CDR1 is SGDLS and CDR2 YYNGEE. This CDR3 has 13 amino acids. Trimming cost V 4 bases and J 4 bases; bases outside gene matches: 4. The TCR comes from a woman in her fifties or sixties who had recovered from COVID-19. Sequenced sample: PBMCs or T cells enriched from blood (not recorded which). This chain links TRBV9 with TRBJ1-2, with 7 bases that match TRBD1. DNA of the CDR3: TGTGCCAGCAGCTCAGGGGGAGCCTATGGCTACACCTTC. Translation: CASSSGGAYGYTF.